The present T cell receptor (beta chain) was sequenced within a study of T cells in women clearing cervical HPV infection. Repertoires were generated with immunoSEQ multiplex PCR, while TCRdb's copy carries only in-frame clones and drops some. The table for this sample gives tens of thousands of clones. The CDR3 runs to 15 residues. J lost 3 bases, V lost 6 bases, and 14 bases had no gene match. Germline CDR1 reads DFQATT; CDR2 reads SNEGSKA (reference sequence). For this clone: Read data end 3 residues before the CDR3 end; the end is taken from the germline J gene.

Sequencing was carried out using blood buffy coat. The sequence was obtained from a woman between 18 and 75 years old with a cervical HPV16 infection that either progressed to CIN3+ or cleared (not recorded which). The chain employs TRBV20-1 and TRBJ2-7; 7 nucleotides line up with TRBD2. The CDR3 region is CSAPFPGGGNYEQYF. CDR3 DNA (partial): TGCAGTGCCCCCTTCCCGGGGGGAGGGAACTACGAG.